The rows below give T cell receptor beta chains drawn from one sample of a study of shared clonotypes between healthy human individuals. The assay was immunoSEQ multiplex PCR, and TCRdb's table has in-frame clones only and misses some. The sample has roughly 2.2 million clones, more than 85% seen once. The sample taken for sequencing was naive CD4+ T cells from PBMCs. The receptor source for this set is a young man in good health. Some clones in this sample may be carry-over from other donors' samples. Each CDR3 is given with its conserved first and last residue. Fields, in order: D gene, CDR3 length, V gene, J gene, clone size, CDR3 DNA, CDR3 protein. A D gene is named only where the DNA matches it firmly. Expanded clones get a size class; other rows say once, few or many, or leave the size out.

>-|17|TRBV7-9|TRBJ1-2|-
TGTGCCAGCAGCTTTTTGAGTTTAGTGGAGGCCAGGAATGGCTACACCTTC
CASSFLSLVEARNGYTF
>TRBD2|17|TRBV7-9|TRBJ2-7|-
TGTGCCAGCAGCTTAGATGTAAGCGGGAGGGCCGGGCGCGAGCAGTACTTC
CASSLDVSGRAGREQYF
>-|16|TRBV28|TRBJ2-2|-
TGTGCCAGCAGCGCCTTTCCGGGATTAAACACCGGGGAGCTGTTTTTT
CASSAFPGLNTGELFF
>-|16|TRBV7-7|TRBJ2-1|-
TGTGCCAGCAGCTTAGTGTATGGCGGAGGCTACAATGAGCAGTTCTTC
CASSLVYGGGYNEQFF
>TRBD1|17|TRBV7-2|TRBJ1-2|-
TGTGCCAGCAGCTTAGCTTCTGAAGGACAGGGGGCTGGTGGCTACACCTTC
CASSLASEGQGAGGYTF
>TRBD1|15|TRBV9|TRBJ1-3|-
TGTGCCAGCAGCGCATTGACAGGGAACGCGAACACCATATATTTT
CASSALTGNANTIYF
>-|13|TRBV28|TRBJ2-7|-
TGTGCCAGCAGTTCAGGGATCCGTCGGGCGCAGTACTTC
CASSSGIRRAQYF
>TRBD2|14|TRBV9|TRBJ2-7|-
TGTGCCAGCAGCGTAGGTCTAGCGGGCGACGAGCAGTACTTC
CASSVGLAGDEQYF
>-|14|TRBV5-1|TRBJ1-2|-
TGCGCCAGCAGCCTCCTCGGAGGGTATGATGGCTACACCTTC
CASSLLGGYDGYTF
>TRBD1|14|TRBV28|TRBJ1-3|-
TGTGCCAGCAGCACGACAGGGGTGGGAAACACCATATATTTT
CASSTTGVGNTIYF
>TRBD1|14|TRBV7-7|TRBJ1-2|-
TGTGCCAGCAGCCGCCTGACAGGGTTCTATGGCTACACCTTC
CASSRLTGFYGYTF
>-|14|TRBV6-5|TRBJ1-2|-
TGTGCCAGCGCCGATGGACCCCAGATCTATGGCTACACCTTC
CASADGPQIYGYTF
>-|15|TRBV28|TRBJ2-1|-
TGTGCCAGCAGTTTTCGGCACTCATACAACAATGAGCAGTTCTTC
CASSFRHSYNNEQFF
>-|11|TRBV30|TRBJ1-1|-
TGTGCCTGGACCCCCGGGGCTGAAGCTTTCTTT
CAWTPGAEAFF
>TRBD1|15|TRBV19|TRBJ1-5|-
TGTGCCAGTAGTACGGACAGGGGAAGGAATCAGCCCCAGCATTTT
CASSTDRGRNQPQHF
>-|13|TRBV11-3|TRBJ2-2|-
TGTGCCAGCAGCTTAGATACTCAGGGGGAGCTGTTTTTT
CASSLDTQGELFF
>-|13|TRBV19|TRBJ1-5|-
TGTGCCAGTAGCCCCGCGGGTTATCAGCCCCAGCATTTT
CASSPAGYQPQHF
>-|15|TRBV18|TRBJ2-7|-
TGTGCCAGCTCACCCAACCTACAGGGCGCGGCCGAGCAGTACTTC
CASSPNLQGAAEQYF
>-|13|TRBV9|TRBJ2-3|-
TGTGCCAGCAGCCCCGGGGTGGGCGATACGCAGTATTTT
CASSPGVGDTQYF
>-|18|TRBV4-3|TRBJ1-2|-
TGCGCCAGCAGCCAAGGCCGGGATTTCCCACTTTCTAACTATGGCTACACCTTC
CASSQGRDFPLSNYGYTF
>-|13|TRBV19|TRBJ1-1|-
TGTGCCAGTAGTATCGGGGTTTACACTGAAGCTTTCTTT
CASSIGVYTEAFF
>-|15|TRBV11-1|TRBJ1-1|few
TGTGCCAGCAGCCCTAGAACAAGTTGGGACACTGAAGCTTTCTTT
CASSPRTSWDTEAFF
>TRBD1|16|TRBV28|TRBJ2-3|-
TGTGCCAGCCGGCCGTGGGGCAGGGGGCAGGCAGATACGCAGTATTTT
CASRPWGRGQADTQYF
>-|13|TRBV28|TRBJ2-5|-
TGTGCCAGCTGTAGAAGGGCAGGCGAGACCCAGTACTTC
CASCRRAGETQYF
>-|14|TRBV14|TRBJ2-1|-
TGTGCCAGCAGCCAATCTCCGGGGGCACGTGAGCAGTTCTTC
CASSQSPGAREQFF
>TRBD2|14|TRBV6-5|TRBJ2-1|-
TGTGCCAGCAGCCGGACTAGCGGGAGGGCCTGGCAGTTCTTC
CASSRTSGRAWQFF
>-|14|TRBV5-1|TRBJ1-5|-
TGCGCCAGCAGCCTGACAGCGGGCAATCAGCCCCAGCATTTT
CASSLTAGNQPQHF
>-|13|TRBV6-1|TRBJ2-3|-
TGTGCCAGCAAAAGAATGAGCACAGATACGCAGTATTTT
CASKRMSTDTQYF
>TRBD1|13|TRBV5-1|TRBJ2-7|-
TGCGCCAGCAGCGCTAGACAGGGTAACGAGCAGTACTTC
CASSARQGNEQYF
>-|15|TRBV7-3|TRBJ2-1|-
TGTGCCAGCAGCCTAAGGGCCCCACAGGGAACAGAGCAGTTCTTC
CASSLRAPQGTEQFF
>TRBD2|15|TRBV28|TRBJ2-7|-
TGTGCCAGCAGTTTATTCGCAGGGACTACCTACGAGCAGTACTTC
CASSLFAGTTYEQYF
>-|15|TRBV28|TRBJ2-7|-
TGTGCCAGCAGTTTGGGTGGGACACCCTCCTACGAGCAGTACTTC
CASSLGGTPSYEQYF